What follows are 11 T cell receptor beta chains derived from one specimen sequenced in a study of blood T cells in healthy people across ages. A second PCR of about 7 to 11 cycles used a sample-barcoded 5' primer and a J-beta primer mix. From the 5' RACE reads, TCRdb called clonotypes with MiXCR, one entry per CDR3 protein. The table has over 950,000 distinct CDR3 sequences, just over 50% seen once. The sequenced material came from blood. These receptors were collected from a woman aged 60-75 years in good health.

This chain uses TRBV21-1 with TRBJ2-2; whether TRBD1, the table's D call, matches the DNA was not checked. TRBV21-1 is a pseudogene locus. The CDR3 is made up of 15 amino acids. The CDR3 here is CASSKVQGYTGELFF. The CDR3 region has the DNA TGTGCCAGCAGCAAAGTGCAGGGGTACACCGGGGAGCTGTTTTTT.

A few counts support this clonotype. The chain carries TRBV28 and TRBJ1-1; weak D call: TRBD1 (6 bases). The CDR3 spans 13 residues. Trimming took off 6 bases at V and 3 bases at J, with 11 bases between the two ends. Germline V gene sequence: CDR1 MDHEN, CDR2 SYDVKM. CDR3 amino acids: CASSLQGYTEAFF. The CDR3 nucleotides read TGTGCCAGCAGCTTACAGGGTTACACTGAAGCTTTCTTT.

J is TRBJ2-7 and V is TRBV28, with 8 positions matching TRBD1. Germline loops: CDR1 MDHEN, CDR2 SYDVKM. The J segment lost 3 bases and the V segment lost 5 bases, leaving 9 bases of the junction unmatched. This CDR3 spans 15 amino acids. The CDR3 spells CASSPGDRRIYEQYF. CDR3 nucleotides: TGTGCCAGCAGTCCGGGGGACAGGAGGATCTACGAGCAGTACTTC.

V gene TRBV19 combines with J gene TRBJ1-6, with 11 bases that match TRBD1. CDR3 length: 14 residues. The germline V gene has CDR1 LNHDA and CDR2 SQIVND (reference sequence). The trim removed 6 bases at V and 8 bases at J, leaving 3 bases unmatched. The CDR3 sequence is CASRGQGAYSPLHF. The CDR3 nucleotides are TGTGCCAGTAGAGGACAGGGGGCCTATTCACCCCTCCACTTT.

CDR3 sequence (DNA): TGTGCCAGCAGCTGGGGACACCAAGAGACCCAGTACTTC. Amino acids: CASSWGHQETQYF. This chain uses TRBV7-2 with TRBJ2-5, with D perhaps being TRBD1 or TRBD2 (5 bases each). Germline loops: CDR1 SGHTA, CDR2 FQGNSA. V lost 4 bases and J lost 0, with 6 bases in between. The CDR3 covers 13 residues.

This clonotype appeared a few times. This rearrangement joins TRBV15 to TRBJ1-1, with D uncertain. V was cut by 5 bases and J by 3 bases, with 16 bases left in between. In germline, CDR1 is LNHNV, CDR2 YYDKDF (reference sequence). CDR3 length: 15 residues. The CDR3 region has the DNA TGTGCCACCAGCCCACGTCCGCACCGGGACACTGAAGCTTTCTTT. It encodes CATSPRPHRDTEAFF.

In this sample, this clonotype turned up a few times. V gene TRBV28 combines with J gene TRBJ2-7, with a weak D call TRBD2 (5 bases). V was cut by 5 bases and J by 5 bases, with 13 bases left in between. CDR3 size: 13 residues. Germline values: CDR1 MDHEN, CDR2 SYDVKM. The CDR3 is CASSPPAGHEQYF. CDR3 sequence (DNA): TGTGCCAGCAGTCCACCGGCGGGCCACGAGCAGTACTTC.

DNA of the CDR3: TGTGCCAGCAGCGATAACTCCGGGACAGGGAAGAGTAACGAGCAGTACTTC. Residues: CASSDNSGTGKSNEQYF. The genes are TRBV9 and TRBJ2-4; 9 positions match TRBD1. The J call is uncertain, as TRBJ2-7 better fits the DNA end. The CDR3 extends over 17 amino acids. Germline CDR1 and CDR2: SGDLS and YYNGEE.

The chain links TRBV15 to TRBJ1-1; D is undetermined. The CDR3 is 13 amino acids. Trimming pared 8 bases from V and 2 bases from J, leaving 12 bases between. CDR1 is LNHNV, CDR2 YYDKDF, per germline (reference sequence). CDR3 sequence reads: CATAAPGNTEAFF. The DNA of the CDR3 is TGTGCCACCGCGGCCCCAGGCAACACTGAAGCTTTCTTT.

The gene calls are TRBV2 and TRBJ2-3; D not certain. V lost 7 bases and J 8 bases, leaving 19 bases between the germline ends. The CDR3 is 14 amino acids. The germline V gene encodes CDR1 SNHLY and CDR2 FYNNEI. In nucleotides, the CDR3 is TGTGCCAGCAAAAGAGAAGTGGTCACGGGTACGCAGTATTTT. As protein: CASKREVVTGTQYF. Looking up the rest from reference TRBV2 and TRBJ2-3 gives the full variable domain: EPEVTQTPSHQVTQMGQEVILRCVPISNHLYFYWYRQILGQKVEFLVSFYNNEISEKSEIFDDQFSVERPDGSNFTLKIRSTKLEDSAMYFCASKREVVTGTQYFGPGTRLTVL.

The gene calls are TRBV21-1 and TRBJ1-2. TRBV21-1 is tagged as a pseudogene. CDR3 length equals 15 residues. The CDR3 reads CASSTQTKRIYGYTF. The CDR3 nucleotides read TGTGCCAGCAGCACCCAGACAAAACGCATCTATGGCTACACCTTC.